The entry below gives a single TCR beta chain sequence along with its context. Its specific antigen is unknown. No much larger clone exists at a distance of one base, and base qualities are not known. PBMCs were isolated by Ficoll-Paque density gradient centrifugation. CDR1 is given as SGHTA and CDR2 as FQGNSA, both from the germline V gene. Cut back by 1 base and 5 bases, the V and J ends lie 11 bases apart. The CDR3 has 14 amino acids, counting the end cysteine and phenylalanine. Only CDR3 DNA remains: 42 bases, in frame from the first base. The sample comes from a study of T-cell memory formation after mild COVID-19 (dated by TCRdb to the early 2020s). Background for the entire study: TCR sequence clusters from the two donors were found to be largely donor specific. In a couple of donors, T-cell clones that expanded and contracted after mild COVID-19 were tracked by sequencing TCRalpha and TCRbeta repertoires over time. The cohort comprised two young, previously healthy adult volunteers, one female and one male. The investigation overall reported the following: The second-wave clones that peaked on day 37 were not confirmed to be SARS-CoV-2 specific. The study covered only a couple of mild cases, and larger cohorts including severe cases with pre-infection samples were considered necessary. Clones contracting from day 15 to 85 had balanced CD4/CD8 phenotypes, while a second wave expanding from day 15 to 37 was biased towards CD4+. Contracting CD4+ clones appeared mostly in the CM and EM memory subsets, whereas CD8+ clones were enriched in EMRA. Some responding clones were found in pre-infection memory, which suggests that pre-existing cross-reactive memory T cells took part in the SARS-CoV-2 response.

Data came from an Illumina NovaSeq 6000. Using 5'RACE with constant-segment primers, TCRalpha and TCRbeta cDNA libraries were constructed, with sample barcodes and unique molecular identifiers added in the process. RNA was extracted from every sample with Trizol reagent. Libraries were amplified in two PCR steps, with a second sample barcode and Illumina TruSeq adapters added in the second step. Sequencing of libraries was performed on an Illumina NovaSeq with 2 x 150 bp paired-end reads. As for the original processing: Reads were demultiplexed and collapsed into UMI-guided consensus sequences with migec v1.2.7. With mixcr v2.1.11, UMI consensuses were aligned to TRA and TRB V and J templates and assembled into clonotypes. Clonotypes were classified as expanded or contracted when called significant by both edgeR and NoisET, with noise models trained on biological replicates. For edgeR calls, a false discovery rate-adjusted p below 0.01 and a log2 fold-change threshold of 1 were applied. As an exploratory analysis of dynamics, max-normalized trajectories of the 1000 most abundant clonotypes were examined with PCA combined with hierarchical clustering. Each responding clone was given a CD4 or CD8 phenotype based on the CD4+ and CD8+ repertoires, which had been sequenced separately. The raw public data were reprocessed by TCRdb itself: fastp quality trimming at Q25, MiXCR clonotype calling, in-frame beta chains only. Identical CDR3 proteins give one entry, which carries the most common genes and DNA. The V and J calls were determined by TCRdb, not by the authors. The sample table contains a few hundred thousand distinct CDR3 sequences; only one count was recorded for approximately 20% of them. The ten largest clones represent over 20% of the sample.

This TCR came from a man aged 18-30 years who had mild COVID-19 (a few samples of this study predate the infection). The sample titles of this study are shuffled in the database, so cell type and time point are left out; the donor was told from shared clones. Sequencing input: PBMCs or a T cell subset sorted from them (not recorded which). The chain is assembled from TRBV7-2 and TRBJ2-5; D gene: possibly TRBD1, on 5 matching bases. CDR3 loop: CASSLGTPPETQYF. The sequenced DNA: TGTGCCAGCAGCTTAGGGACACCCCCTGAGACCCAGTACTTC.